Included here is one TCR beta chain sequence, with context. As yet, its antigen is unknown. PCR or immunohistochemistry showed mismatch repair deficiency in every enrolled patient. CDR1 and CDR2 from the germline V gene are MNHEY and SVGAGI. There are 12 residues in the CDR3. J gave up 7 bases and V 5 bases, and 5 bases lay outside the gene matches. The data derive from a study of PD-1 blockade in mismatch repair-deficient tumors. At the level of the study: All were previously treated, progressing patients with eleven to twelve mismatch repair-deficient cancer types.

Broader study findings: After pembrolizumab, tumor-resident clones rose rapidly, then generally contracted before radiologic responses.

TCRdb keeps only in-frame clones here, not all; method: immunoSEQ multiplex PCR. Among 120,000 or so clones listed, around nine tenths were seen once. The material was peripheral blood, obtained just over 70 weeks after starting pembrolizumab. This sequence joins TRBV6-5 and TRBJ2-7; TRBD1 matches at 7 bases. The origin of this receptor is an adult with mismatch repair-deficient cancer. CDR3 protein: CASSQTGWEQYF. Written as DNA, the CDR3 is TGTGCCAGCAGTCAGACAGGGTGGGAGCAGTACTTC.